This is a list of T cell receptor beta chains from one sample in a study of T cells in Graves' hyperthyroidism and ophthalmopathy. MiXCR, applied by TCRdb to the multiplex PCR reads, yields one record per CDR3 protein. This sample yields around 400,000 distinct CDR3 sequences, of which around a quarter are seen a single time; around 67% belongs to the top ten. Sequenced material: blood. These receptors were collected from a man aged 45-65 years with Graves' hyperthyroidism. Both conserved end residues are part of each CDR3. Fields, in order: J gene, CDR3 length, V gene, D gene, clone size, CDR3 DNA, CDR3 protein. The D gene is left open where the match is weak. Clone size appears in some rows only: once, few, many, or a class for an expanded clone.

TRBJ2-7 12 TRBV2 . . TGTGCCAGCAGGAGACTAGTCTACGAGCAGTACTTC CASRRLVYEQYF
TRBJ2-7 13 TRBV11-2 . . TGTGCCAGCAGCTTAGATGATAGTCGCGAGCAGTACTTC CASSLDDSREQYF
TRBJ2-7 12 TRBV12-3/TRBV12-4 . few TGTGCCAGCAGTTTTCCGGGGAACGAGCAGTACTTC CASSFPGNEQYF
TRBJ2-1 15 TRBV11-1 . . TGTGCCAGCTCCCCTCTAGATAGCGGTGAGAATGAGCAGTTCTTC CASSPLDSGENEQFF
TRBJ2-1 13 TRBV7-2 TRBD2 . TGTGCCAGCAGGCCACTAGCGGTCAATGAGCAGTTCTTC CASRPLAVNEQFF
TRBJ2-5 14 TRBV24-1 . many TGTGCCACCAGTGATCCTTGGAACCAAGAGACCCAGTACTTC CATSDPWNQETQYF
TRBJ2-5 15 TRBV2 TRBD2 many TGTGCCAGCAGTGAACCGATCGGGAGGGGGAAGACCCAGTACTTC CASSEPIGRGKTQYF
TRBJ2-2 17 TRBV11-2 TRBD1 few TGTGCCAGCAGCTGGAGAAACAGGGGGCCGAGCACCGGGGAGCTGTTTTTT CASSWRNRGPSTGELFF
TRBJ2-7 15 TRBV2 . few TGTGCCAGCAGCCCCGTGGTTGGGGTGACCGACGAGCAGTACTTC CASSPVVGVTDEQYF
TRBJ1-2 15 TRBV6-1 . few TGTGCCAGCAGCTCAATACAGGGATTCAACTATGGCTACACCTTC CASSSIQGFNYGYTF